These 7 T cell receptor beta chains originate from one sample sequenced in a study of blood T cell repertoires in COVID-19. The table came from immunoSEQ multiplex PCR; TCRdb's copy has only in-frame clones and leaves some out. The sample holds approximately 260,000 clones, 80% to 90% seen once. Sequencing input: PBMCs or T cells enriched from blood (not recorded which). The receptors here all came from a man between 25 and 39 years old with acute COVID-19.

The chain has TRBV12-3 or TRBV12-4 and TRBJ2-3, with unresolved D. With 3 bases removed from V and 6 bases from J, the gap between germline ends came to 7 bases. The CDR3 spans 12 residues. CDR3 in amino acids: CASSFQWDTQYF. In nucleotides, the CDR3 is TGTGCCAGCAGTTTTCAGTGGGATACGCAGTATTTT.

CDR3 sequence: CASSQDRGGGSSGNTIYF. CDR3 nucleotide sequence: TGTGCCAGCAGCCAAGACCGAGGCGGGGGAAGCTCTGGAAACACCATATATTTT. This chain uses TRBV4-2 with TRBJ1-3; perhaps TRBD1 as D (5 bases). CDR3 length: 18 amino acids. Per germline, CDR1 LGHNA and CDR2 YNFKEQ. V was pared by 0 bases and J by 0 bases, with 15 bases between.

The genes are TRBV15 and TRBJ2-1, with 8 bases that match TRBD2. This CDR3 comprises 13 residues. CDR1 is LNHNV, CDR2 YYDKDF, per germline (reference sequence). V was clipped by 7 bases and J by 4 bases; unmatched bases: 3. CDR3 loop: CATNREGYNEQFF. The CDR3 region has the DNA TGTGCCACCAACCGGGAGGGGTACAATGAGCAGTTCTTC. The full variable domain, in which reference TRBV15 and TRBJ2-1 provide the parts outside the CDR3, is DAMVIQNPRYQVTQFGKPVTLSCSQTLNHNVMYWYQQKSSQAPKLLFHYYDKDFNNEADTPDNFQSRRPNTSFCFLDIRSPGLGDTAMYLCATNREGYNEQFFGPGTRLTVL.

The chain joins TRBV6-5 to TRBJ2-3; 8 nucleotides line up with TRBD2. V lost 6 bases and J lost 2; bases outside the gene matches: 7. Germline CDR1 MNHEY, CDR2 SVGAGI. The CDR3 contains 15 residues. The chain's CDR3 is CASSGAGAITDTQYF. CDR3 nucleotide sequence: TGTGCCAGCAGCGGAGCGGGGGCGATCACAGATACGCAGTATTTT.

This clone was observed a single time. The chain recombines TRBV29-1 with TRBJ2-2; 10 bases agree with TRBD1. CDR1 is SQVTM and CDR2 is ANQGSEA in the germline V gene. The CDR3 runs to 12 residues. This chain's CDR3 is CTGTGDTGELFF. The DNA of the CDR3 is TGCACCGGGACAGGGGACACCGGGGAGCTGTTTTTT.

The chain employs TRBV11-3 and TRBJ2-3, with D perhaps matching TRBD2 (5 bases). The CDR3 runs to 17 residues. Germline loops: CDR1 SGHNT, CDR2 YENEEA. V shed 2 bases and J shed 2 bases, with 17 bases lying between them. This CDR3 reads CASSLFPKRSPTDTQYF. CDR3 nucleotide sequence: TGTGCCAGCAGCTTATTCCCTAAGCGGTCCCCCACAGATACGCAGTATTTT.

The chain couples TRBV19 to TRBJ2-3, with D tentatively TRBD1 (6 bases). Germline V lookup: CDR1 LNHDA, CDR2 SQIVND (reference sequence). The CDR3 covers 14 residues. V lost 3 bases to trimming and J lost 4 bases, with 11 bases between them. CDR3 sequence: CASSITGTPDTQYF. In DNA, the CDR3 is TGTGCCAGTAGTATCACAGGGACCCCAGATACGCAGTATTTT.